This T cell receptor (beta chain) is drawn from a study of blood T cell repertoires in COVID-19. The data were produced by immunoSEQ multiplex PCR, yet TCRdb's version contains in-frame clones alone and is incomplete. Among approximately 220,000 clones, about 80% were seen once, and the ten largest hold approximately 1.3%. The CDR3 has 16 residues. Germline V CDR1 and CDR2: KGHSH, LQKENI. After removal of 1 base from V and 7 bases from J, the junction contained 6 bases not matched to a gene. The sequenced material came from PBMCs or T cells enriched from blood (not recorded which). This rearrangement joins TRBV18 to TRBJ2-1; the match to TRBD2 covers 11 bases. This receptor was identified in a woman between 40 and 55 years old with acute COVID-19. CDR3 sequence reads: CASSPLAGGLSNEQFF. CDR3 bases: TGTGCCAGCTCACCACTAGCGGGGGGGCTTAGTAATGAGCAGTTCTTC.